This TCR beta chain is drawn from a study of blood T cell repertoires in COVID-19. On the study more broadly: The United States, Italy and Spain were the sources of the acute and convalescent COVID-19 samples.

Assay used: immunoSEQ multiplex PCR; TCRdb lists only in-frame clones, some missing. The sample contains 150,000 to 200,000 clones, approximately 82% of which appear only once. V was trimmed by 8 bases and J by 7 bases, leaving 14 bases between them. Germline assignment: CDR1 SEHNR and CDR2 FQNEAQ (reference sequence). This CDR3 has 13 residues. The chain recombines TRBV7-9 with TRBJ1-4, with no clear D. Sample: peripheral blood. The TCR sequence derives from a woman older than 75 with acute or convalescent COVID-19. CDR3 loop: CASDNFPTEKLFF. CDR3 in DNA: TGTGCCAGCGACAACTTCCCCACTGAAAAACTGTTTTTT.